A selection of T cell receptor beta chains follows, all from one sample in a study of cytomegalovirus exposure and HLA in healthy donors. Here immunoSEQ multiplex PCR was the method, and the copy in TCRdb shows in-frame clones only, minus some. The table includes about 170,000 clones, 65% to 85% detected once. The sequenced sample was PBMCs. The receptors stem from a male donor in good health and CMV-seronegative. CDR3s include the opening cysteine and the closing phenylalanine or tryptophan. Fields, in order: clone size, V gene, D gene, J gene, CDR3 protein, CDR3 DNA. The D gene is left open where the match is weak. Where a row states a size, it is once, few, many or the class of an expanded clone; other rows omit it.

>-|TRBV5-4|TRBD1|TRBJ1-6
CASSKTGGNSPLHF
TGTGCCAGCAGCAAGACAGGGGGTAATTCACCCCTCCACTTT
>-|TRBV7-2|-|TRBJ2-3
CASSFIATDTQYF
TGTGCCAGCAGCTTTATAGCGACAGATACGCAGTATTTT
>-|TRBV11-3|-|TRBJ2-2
CASSSGFITGELFF
TGTGCCAGCAGCTCAGGGTTCATTACCGGGGAGCTGTTTTTT
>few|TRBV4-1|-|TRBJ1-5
CASSQAQGTYSNQPQHF
TGCGCCAGCAGCCAAGCCCAGGGCACTTATAGCAATCAGCCCCAGCATTTT
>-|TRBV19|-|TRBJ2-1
CASSPEGQSSYNEQFF
TGTGCCAGTAGTCCCGAGGGCCAAAGCTCCTACAATGAGCAGTTCTTC
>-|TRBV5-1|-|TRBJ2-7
CASSSQQAGHYEQYF
TGCGCCAGCAGCTCCCAGCAGGCGGGGCACTACGAGCAGTACTTC
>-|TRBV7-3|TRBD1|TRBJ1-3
CASSVDRGPGNTIYF
TGTGCCAGCAGCGTAGACAGGGGGCCTGGAAACACCATATATTTT
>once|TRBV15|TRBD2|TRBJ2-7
CATSRDPGGHEQYF
TGTGCCACCAGCAGAGACCCGGGAGGCCACGAGCAGTACTTC
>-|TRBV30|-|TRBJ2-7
CAWSPLRSDYEQYF
TGTGCCTGGAGCCCCCTCCGGTCCGACTACGAGCAGTACTTC
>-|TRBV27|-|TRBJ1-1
CASRVQVDTEAFF
TGTGCCAGCAGAGTACAGGTGGACACTGAAGCTTTCTTT
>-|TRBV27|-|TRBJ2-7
CASSLRQGAPYEQYF
TGTGCCAGCAGTTTACGGCAAGGGGCCCCCTACGAGCAGTACTTC
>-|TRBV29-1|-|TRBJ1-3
CSVETGDSGNTIYF
TGCAGCGTTGAGACCGGGGACTCTGGAAACACCATATATTTT
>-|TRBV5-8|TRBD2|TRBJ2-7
CASSLGGGYEQYF
TGTGCCAGCAGCTTGGGGGGGGGCTACGAGCAGTACTTC
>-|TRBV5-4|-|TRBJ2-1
CASSLRSSYNEQFF
TGTGCCAGCAGCTTGAGGAGTTCCTACAATGAGCAGTTCTTC
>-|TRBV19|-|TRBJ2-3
CASSIGPQGTDTQYF
TGTGCCAGTAGTATAGGCCCCCAGGGCACAGATACGCAGTATTTT
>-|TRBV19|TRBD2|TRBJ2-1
CASSPRWSGGYYNEQFF
TGTGCCAGTAGTCCCCGATGGAGCGGGGGATACTACAATGAGCAGTTCTTC
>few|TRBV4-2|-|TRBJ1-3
CASSPEGNTIYF
TGTGCCAGCAGCCCCGAGGGAAACACCATATATTTT
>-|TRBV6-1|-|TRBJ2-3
CASSELADSSTDTQYF
TGTGCCAGCAGTGAATTGGCAGATTCTAGCACAGATACGCAGTATTTT
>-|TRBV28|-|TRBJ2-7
CASSFSRAVGEQYF
TGTGCCAGCAGTTTTAGCAGGGCGGTCGGCGAGCAGTACTTC
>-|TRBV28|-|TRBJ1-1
CASTPSGRVRTEAFF
TGTGCCAGCACCCCCAGTGGGAGGGTAAGGACTGAAGCTTTCTTT
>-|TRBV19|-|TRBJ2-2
CAIRRTAGTGELFF
TGTGCCATCCGCAGGACAGCCGGTACCGGGGAGCTGTTTTTT
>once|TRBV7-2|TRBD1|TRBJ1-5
CASSAGQGIDQPQHF
TGTGCCAGCAGCGCGGGACAGGGTATCGATCAGCCCCAGCATTTT
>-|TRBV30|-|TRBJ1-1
CAWSQGGTEAFF
TGTGCCTGGAGCCAGGGCGGCACTGAAGCTTTCTTT
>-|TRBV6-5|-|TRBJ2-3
CASSSYRANTDTQYF
TGTGCCAGCAGTTCATACAGGGCTAACACAGATACGCAGTATTTT
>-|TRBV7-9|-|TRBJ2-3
CASSLSRGWYTQYF
TGTGCCAGCAGCTTATCCAGGGGCTGGTATACGCAGTATTTT
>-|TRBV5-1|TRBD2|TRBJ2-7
CASSPSELAGEDEQYF
TGCGCCAGCAGCCCAAGCGAATTAGCGGGAGAGGATGAGCAGTACTTC
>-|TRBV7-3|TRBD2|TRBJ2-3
CASSLTPGRGGSDTQYF
TGTGCCAGCAGCTTAACCCCGGGGCGGGGGGGTTCAGATACGCAGTATTTT
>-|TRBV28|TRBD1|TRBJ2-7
CASSLTTGGSSYWSSYEQYF
TGTGCCAGCAGCCTCACGACAGGGGGTTCATCGTATTGGAGCTCCTACGAGCAGTACTTC
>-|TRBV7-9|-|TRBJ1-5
CASSWGGDEPQHF
TGTGCCAGCAGCTGGGGCGGGGATGAGCCCCAGCATTTT
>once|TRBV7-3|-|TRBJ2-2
CASTQGLGGELFF
TGTGCCAGCACGCAAGGTCTAGGCGGGGAGCTGTTTTTT
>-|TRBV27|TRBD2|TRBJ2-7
CASSFSGLVRYEQYF
TGTGCCAGCAGTTTTTCCGGACTAGTACGCTACGAGCAGTACTTC